The 12 T cell receptor beta chains reported below all come from one sample, sequenced in a study of tumor-infiltrating lymphocytes in primary liver carcinoma. Total RNA (around 0.45 ug) served as template for TCR beta cDNA synthesis primed by a constant-region primer. TCR beta libraries came from three nested multiplex PCR rounds using slightly modified ARM-PCR. PCR rounds one and two used TRBV1-TRBV30 forward primers with a C-beta reverse primer for 10 cycles each. Each CDR3 protein is one row after TCRdb ran MiXCR on the multiplex PCR reads. The sample shows 22,000 or so distinct CDR3 sequences, 75% to 85% of them seen only once. Co-extraction of both nucleic acids (RNA and DNA) used about 18-34 mg of unsorted bulk tissue. Specimen: liver tumor tissue from sampling region 2. Documented subset: tumor region T2, inferior pole. These receptors were taken from a woman aged 30 to 39 with primary liver carcinoma and hepatitis B virus infection.

With regard to this clonotype: One junction end does not reproduce the germline sequence, and a read error may be involved. The gene calls are TRBV11-2 and TRBJ2-7; no definite D call. The CDR3 loop spans 13 amino acids. Per germline, CDR1 SGHAT and CDR2 FQNNGV. Here the CDR3 reads CANSLDSNYEHYF. DNA of the CDR3: TGTGCCAACAGCTTAGACTCAAACTACGAGCATTACTTC.

This chain joins TRBV6-1 and TRBJ1-2; D gene ambiguous. Germline V gives CDR1 MNHNS, CDR2 SASEGT. Deletions cut 2 bases from V and 3 bases from J, with 22 bases between. The CDR3 runs to 18 residues. The CDR3 is CASSERFLVLRYYYGYTF. CDR3 coding DNA: TGTGCCAGCAGTGAAAGGTTCCTGGTCCTTAGATATTACTATGGCTACACCTTC.

This sequence joins TRBV6-1 and TRBJ2-2; D tentatively reads TRBD1 or TRBD2 (6 bases each). This CDR3 has 19 amino acids. Germline V gives CDR1 MNHNS, CDR2 SASEGT. V was clipped by 0 bases and J by 11 bases, with 28 bases between them. CDR3 protein: CASSEALPGGAANTAELFF. For the CDR3, the DNA is TGTGCCAGCAGTGAAGCCCTTCCCGGGGGCGCCGCGAACACCGCTGAGCTGTTTTTT.

This clonotype was seen at least ten times. A much bigger clone sits one base away, suggesting this may be a read error. This chain links TRBV6-2 or TRBV6-3 with TRBJ1-5; 7 bases match TRBD1. CDR1 and CDR2 (germline): MNHEY, SVGEGT. The CDR3 is 13 amino acids. The CDR3 sequence is CASGYRGNQPHHF. The CDR3 DNA is TGTGCCAGCGGCTACAGGGGCAATCAGCCCCATCATTTT.

As regards this clonotype: An end of the junction does not agree with germline; a read error may underlie this. This chain connects TRBV7-8 to TRBJ1-1; the D is unclear. CDR1 is SGHVS, CDR2 FQNEAQ, per germline. The CDR3 length is 13 residues. Written as DNA, the CDR3 is TGTGCCAACAGCCGTTTCGTTGAAAATGAAGCTTTCTTT. Amino acid sequence: CANSRFVENEAFF.

A note on this clonotype: An end of the junction does not agree with germline; a read error may underlie this. V is TRBV4-2 and J is TRBJ1-2, with D unresolved. The CDR3 covers 17 residues. Germline V gene data show CDR1 as LGHNA and CDR2 as YNFKEQ. CDR3 sequence (DNA): TGTGTCAGCAACCAAGTCTCACTAGACCAACGAAACTATGGCTATACCTTC. Its translation: CVSNQVSLDQRNYGYTF.

This clonotype was counted once. The conserved phenylalanine or tryptophan normally closing the CDR3 is absent here, so this likely arose from a read error. The chain combines TRBV29-1 with TRBJ2-5; 7 bases align to TRBD2. The CDR3 is 13 residues long. Germline CDR1 is SQVTM and CDR2 is ANQGSEA. After removal of 4 bases from V and 7 bases from J, the junction contained 9 bases not matched to a gene. DNA of the CDR3: TGCAGCGTTGGTGGGAGGGCCGCTGGGACCCAGTACTTA. Amino acids: CSVGGRAAGTQYL.

This clonotype was found once. Sequence at one end of the junction differs from germline and may be a read error. The chain combines TRBV9 with TRBJ2-5; the match to TRBD2 covers 8 bases. The CDR3 is 15 residues long. Germline V CDR1 and CDR2: SGDLS, YYNGEE. The CDR3, as DNA: TGTGCCAGCAGCGTAGGGGGGACTAGTGGTGAGACCCAGAACTTC. Translation: CASSVGGTSGETQNF.

Of note for this clonotype: The junction differs from germline at one of its ends, possibly a read error. The chain combines TRBV28 with TRBJ1-2; tentative D call: TRBD1 (6 bases). Germline V gene sequence: CDR1 MDHEN, CDR2 SYDVKM. The CDR3 is 15 amino acids. The CDR3 DNA reads TGTGTCAGCATCCAAGGACAGAGGGCTAACTATGACTACACCTTC. Its protein product is CVSIQGQRANYDYTF.

Points on this clonotype: Here the CDR3 omits its conserved ending phenylalanine or tryptophan, so a read error is the likely source. This chain connects TRBV6-5 to TRBJ2-7, with D perhaps TRBD1 (6 bases). This CDR3 region has 15 residues. Germline CDR1 and CDR2: MNHEY and SVGAGI. CDR3: CTSSYKDSSSYKQYS. The DNA for the CDR3 is TGTACCAGCAGTTACAAGGACAGCAGCTCCTACAAGCAGTACTCC.

This sequence joins TRBV7-8 and TRBJ2-7; D perhaps matches TRBD2 (5 bases). The CDR3 length is 12 residues. The germline V gene encodes CDR1 SGHVS and CDR2 FQNEAQ. V was cut by 3 bases and J by 6 bases, with 9 bases left in between. CDR3 nucleotide sequence: TGTGCCAGCAGCTTCGGGGTAGGCGAGCAGTACTTC. It specifies CASSFGVGEQYF.

To note about this clonotype: A clone one base away is much larger, so this may be a read error. The chain couples TRBV4-2 to TRBJ1-4; tentative D call: TRBD1 (6 bases). Germline V gene data show CDR1 as LGHNA and CDR2 as YNFKEQ. The CDR3 totals 15 residues. CDR3 sequence: CASDQDQGFGEKLLF. CDR3 DNA: TGTGCCAGCGACCAAGACCAGGGGTTCGGTGAAAAACTGCTTTTT.